Sequencing of this T cell receptor beta chain was carried out in a study of blood T cell repertoires in COVID-19. Overall study context: Researchers got acute and convalescent COVID-19 samples from the United States, Italy and Spain. The cDNA or gDNA used as material had been derived from T cells, B-cell-depleted T cells, or PBMCs.

The J segment lost 7 bases and the V segment lost 6 bases, leaving 9 bases of the junction unmatched. Germline V lookup: CDR1 LNHDA, CDR2 SQIVND (reference sequence). The CDR3 is made up of 14 amino acids. As handled by the study authors: The assay estimated nucleated cells by amplifying reference gene primers. Clones were sequenced by immunoSEQ multiplex PCR, and TCRdb holds only the in-frame ones, with some missing. V, J and clone size derive from that table, while D and trimming were established from the DNA sequence. The sample has some 150,000 clones; just under 90% are singletons. The rearrangement links TRBV19 to TRBJ2-7, with TRBD2 matching 10 bases. What was sequenced was peripheral blood. The sequence was obtained from a woman aged 50 to 65 with active or convalescent COVID-19. CDR3: CASRASGRAREQYF. CDR3 sequence (DNA): TGTGCCAGTAGGGCCAGCGGGAGGGCCAGGGAGCAGTACTTC.